These 25 T cell receptor beta chains were sequenced from one sample in a study of control samples from healthy donors and cancer patients. Profiling relied on immunoSEQ multiplex PCR, and the TCRdb table lists in-frame clones only, not all of them. The table shows 150,000 to 200,000 clones, with 90% to 95% occurring only once. The sample comprised blood. These receptors were taken from a woman in her twenties or thirties in good health.

The chain uses TRBV7-2 and TRBJ1-2; D remains unclear. The CDR3 has 11 amino acids. Germline-derived CDR1 and CDR2 are SGHTA and FQGNSA. With 5 bases removed from V and 4 bases from J, the gap between germline ends came to 5 bases. DNA of the CDR3: TGTGCCAGCAGCAGGAGCTATGGCTACACCTTC. Amino acid sequence: CASSRSYGYTF.

The chain carries TRBV7-2 and TRBJ2-3, with a possible D match to TRBD2 (5 bases). This CDR3 comprises 15 residues. Trimming pared 1 base from V and 0 bases from J, leaving 8 bases between. CDR1 and CDR2 from the germline V gene are SGHTA and FQGNSA. CDR3 DNA: TGTGCCAGCAGCTTAGACTGGACTAGCACAGATACGCAGTATTTT. Encoded protein: CASSLDWTSTDTQYF. Full variable domain (remainder filled in from reference TRBV7-2 and TRBJ2-3): GAGVSQSPSNKVTEKGKDVELRCDPISGHTALYWYRQSLGQGLEFLIYFQGNSAPDKSGLPSDRFSAERTGGSVSTLTIQRTQQEDSAVYLCASSLDWTSTDTQYFGPGTRLTVL.

The chain is built from TRBV3-1 (or the pseudogene TRBV3-2) and TRBJ1-5; D is unresolved. CDR3 length: 14 residues. V gave up 1 base and J gave up 3 bases, with 7 bases separating them. Germline CDR1 LGHDT, CDR2 YNNKEL (reference sequence). CDR3 sequence (DNA): TGTGCCAGCAGCCAAGGGTACACCAATCAGCCCCAGCATTTT. Protein: CASSQGYTNQPQHF.

This chain connects TRBV15 to TRBJ1-5; 10 nucleotides match TRBD1. CDR1 LNHNV and CDR2 YYDKDF come from the germline V gene (reference sequence). This CDR3 spans 16 amino acids. Losses at the gene ends were 1 base for V and 6 bases for J; bases not matched to a gene: 6. The CDR3 reads CATSRASGQGGQPQHF. The DNA for the CDR3 is TGTGCCACCAGCAGAGCTTCCGGACAGGGGGGTCAGCCCCAGCATTTT.

The chain recombines TRBV18 with TRBJ1-1, with 8 bases that match TRBD1. Germline CDR1 is KGHSH and CDR2 is LQKENI. The CDR3 consists of 15 residues. V was pared by 2 bases and J by 5 bases, with 7 bases of the junction left unmatched. The chain's CDR3 is CASSPATGGGTEAFF. The CDR3, as DNA: TGTGCCAGCTCACCAGCTACAGGGGGAGGGACTGAAGCTTTCTTT.

The chain has TRBV5-1 and TRBJ2-1; TRBD2 agrees at 13 bases. After removal of 1 base from V and 0 bases from J, the junction contained 1 base not matched to a gene. Germline values: CDR1 SGHRS, CDR2 YFSETQ. This CDR3 contains 17 residues. The CDR3 bases are TGCGCCAGCAGCTTGTGGACTAGCGGGAGCTCCTACAATGAGCAGTTCTTC. Its translation: CASSLWTSGSSYNEQFF.

The chain has TRBV28 and TRBJ2-1; TRBD2 aligns across 12 bases. The CDR3 loop spans 15 amino acids. Germline V gene data show CDR1 as MDHEN and CDR2 as SYDVKM. Trimming at V came to 6 bases and at J to 2 bases, leaving 2 bases not matched to a gene. CDR3 protein: CASRLAGGPYNEQFF. The CDR3 DNA sequence: TGTGCCAGCAGGCTAGCGGGAGGGCCCTACAATGAGCAGTTCTTC.

The chain combines TRBV7-9 with TRBJ2-6; D is undetermined. Germline CDR1 and CDR2: SEHNR and FQNEAQ (reference sequence). The CDR3 runs 15 residues. Between the trimmed V and J ends, which lost 0 bases and 0 bases, there was a span of 3 bases. In DNA, the CDR3 is TGTGCCAGCAGCTTAGCGGGCTCTGGGGCCAACGTCCTGACTTTC. This translates into CASSLAGSGANVLTF.

This chain joins TRBV6-5 and TRBJ2-1; 9 bases line up with TRBD1. Germline CDR1 reads MNHEY; CDR2 reads SVGAGI. Trimming cost V 6 bases and J 6 bases; bases outside gene matches: 3. The CDR3 is 13 amino acids. The CDR3 DNA follows: TGTGCCAGCAGAGAGACAGGGGGCAATGAGCAGTTCTTC. Translation: CASRETGGNEQFF.

The chain links TRBV23-1 to TRBJ2-3; D perhaps matches TRBD1 (6 bases). TRBV23-1 carries the ORF label, with uncertain function. The V end was cut by 5 bases, the J end by 3 bases, with 18 bases between. This CDR3 has 16 amino acids. The CDR3 loop is CASSKIPGHLTDTQYF. CDR3 nucleotides: TGCGCCAGCAGTAAAATCCCGGGACACCTAACAGATACGCAGTATTTT.

The CDR3 is CASSPGTGAKKLFF. CDR3 in DNA: TGTGCCAGCAGCCCCGGGACAGGGGCCAAAAAACTGTTTTTT. J is TRBJ1-4 and V is TRBV7-9, with 10 bases matching TRBD1. CDR3 length: 14 amino acids. J was trimmed by 9 bases and V by 5 bases; bases with no gene match: 6. The germline gives CDR1 SEHNR, CDR2 FQNEAQ (reference sequence).

This clone was seen more than once but under ten times. The genes are TRBV5-4 and TRBJ2-7; D unclear. V was cut by 0 bases and J by 0 bases, with 7 bases left in between. The germline gives CDR1 SGHNT, CDR2 YYREEE (reference sequence). There are 14 residues in the CDR3. DNA of the CDR3: TGTGCCAGCAGCTTGGGCGGAAGCTCCTACGAGCAGTACTTC. Translated: CASSLGGSSYEQYF.

The V gene is TRBV6-1, the J gene TRBJ2-7; D uncertain. The length of the CDR3 is 14 residues. Germline V CDR1 and CDR2: MNHNS, SASEGT. Trimming left V 0 bases short and J 2 bases short, with 8 bases between. The CDR3 DNA reads TGTGCCAGCAGTGAAGCGCTGGCGGCCTACGAGCAGTACTTC. It encodes CASSEALAAYEQYF.

This chain connects TRBV4-2 to TRBJ2-7, with a possible D match to TRBD2 (6 bases). The CDR3 length is 15 residues. The germline V gene encodes CDR1 LGHNA and CDR2 YNFKEQ. Trimming removed 1 base from V and 3 bases from J, with 13 bases in between. CDR3: CASSQGGEALYEQYF. In DNA, the CDR3 is TGTGCCAGCAGCCAAGGGGGGGAGGCGCTCTACGAGCAGTACTTC.

This chain joins TRBV7-2 and TRBJ2-5, with 9 nucleotides matching TRBD2. The CDR3 is 15 residues long. After removal of 6 bases from V and 5 bases from J, the junction contained 10 bases not matched to a gene. Per the germline V gene, CDR1 is SGHTA and CDR2 is FQGNSA. CDR3 amino acids: CASRSPGLAWETQYF. In DNA form, the CDR3 reads TGTGCCAGCAGAAGTCCGGGACTAGCTTGGGAGACCCAGTACTTC.

This clone was seen only once. The CDR3 nucleotides are TGTGCCAGCATGACAGGGTGGGACACTGAAGCTTTCTTT. The encoded protein is CASMTGWDTEAFF. This rearrangement joins TRBV2 to TRBJ1-1; TRBD1 aligns across 7 bases. CDR1 and CDR2 from the germline V gene are SNHLY and FYNNEI. Unmatched junction bases numbered 5, after V lost 7 bases and J lost 3 bases. The CDR3 covers 13 residues.

This clone was picked up a small number of times. Relative to the germline gene, one junction end is altered; a read error may explain this. The CDR3 DNA is TGTGCCAGCAGCCTAGAGACGAACACTGAAGCTTTCTTT. Protein product: CASSLETNTEAFF. The J gene is TRBJ1-1, the V gene TRBV11-2; D is unresolved. There are 13 residues in the CDR3. The V gene's germline CDR1 is SGHAT and CDR2 FQNNGV.

V gene TRBV19 combines with J gene TRBJ1-1; 7 bases line up with TRBD1. After removal of 7 bases from V and 0 bases from J, the junction contained 5 bases not matched to a gene. CDR1 and CDR2 from the germline V gene are LNHDA and SQIVND (reference sequence). The CDR3 sequence is 14 residues long. CDR3: CASTQTGLNTEAFF. CDR3 bases: TGTGCCAGTACCCAGACAGGGCTGAACACTGAAGCTTTCTTT.

The chain recombines TRBV12-5 with TRBJ2-7; the D is unclear. V lost 2 bases and J 3 bases, leaving 5 bases between the germline ends. The germline CDR1 and CDR2 sequences are LGHNT and FRNRAP. This CDR3 is built from 12 residues. DNA for the CDR3: TGTGCTAGTGGTTTGTTCAGCTACGAGCAGTACTTC. Translating it yields CASGLFSYEQYF.

In the case of this clone: Additional DNA sequences in this sample encode the identical CDR3. The chain recombines TRBV6-4 with TRBJ2-2; D not resolved. Trimming left V 2 bases short and J 3 bases short, with 7 bases between. CDR3 length: 14 residues. The germline V gene encodes CDR1 MRHNA and CDR2 SNTAGT. The CDR3 here is CASSDRADTGELFF. CDR3 DNA: TGTGCCAGCAGTGACAGGGCGGACACCGGGGAGCTGTTTTTT.

The chain recombines TRBV2 with TRBJ2-1; D might be TRBD1 (5 bases). The V end was cut by 5 bases, the J end by 3 bases, with 8 bases between. CDR3 length: 13 residues. The V gene's germline CDR1 is SNHLY and CDR2 FYNNEI. CDR3 nucleotides: TGTGCCAGCAGTCTTACAGGCTACAATGAGCAGTTCTTC. Translating it yields CASSLTGYNEQFF. The full variable domain, with the rest looked up from reference TRBV2 and TRBJ2-1, is EPEVTQTPSHQVTQMGQEVILRCVPISNHLYFYWYRQILGQKVEFLVSFYNNEISEKSEIFDDQFSVERPDGSNFTLKIRSTKLEDSAMYFCASSLTGYNEQFFGPGTRLTVL.

The V and J genes are TRBV18 and TRBJ2-5, with 7 bases fitting TRBD1. Germline V lookup: CDR1 KGHSH, CDR2 LQKENI. The CDR3 runs 13 residues. J was trimmed by 2 bases and V by 3 bases; bases with no gene match: 0. CDR3 amino acids: CASSPTGQETQYF. CDR3 coding DNA: TGTGCCAGCTCACCGACAGGGCAAGAGACCCAGTACTTC.

This chain joins TRBV6-1 and TRBJ2-1; the D is unclear. The CDR3 is 12 amino acids. Deletions cut 1 base from V and 8 bases from J, with 6 bases between. Germline assignment: CDR1 MNHNS and CDR2 SASEGT. As DNA, the CDR3 is TGTGCCAGCAGTGAAGTCGGTTATGAGCAGTTCTTC. It specifies CASSEVGYEQFF.

The chain couples TRBV5-5 to TRBJ2-1; no clear D gene. This CDR3 is 14 amino acids long. V was clipped by 4 bases and J by 2 bases, with 10 bases between them. The V gene's germline CDR1 is SGHKS and CDR2 YYEKEE (reference sequence). The CDR3 spells CASSPYQTYNEQFF. The CDR3 DNA reads TGTGCCAGCAGCCCGTACCAGACCTACAATGAGCAGTTCTTC.

The J gene is TRBJ2-7, the V gene TRBV15, with D unclear. There are 14 residues in the CDR3. Looked up from germline, CDR1 is LNHNV and CDR2 is YYDKDF (reference sequence). V lost 5 bases and J 3 bases, leaving 14 bases between the germline ends. The CDR3 region is CATSGAGRNYEQYF. CDR3 nucleotide sequence: TGTGCCACCAGCGGTGCCGGGCGTAACTACGAGCAGTACTTC.